The rows below give T cell receptor beta chains drawn from one sample of a study of T cell responses to AZD1222 COVID-19 vaccine. TCRdb's table, derived via immunoSEQ multiplex PCR, lists solely in-frame clones and lacks some. The sample has about 100,000 clones, around 89% seen once; the top ten hold roughly 2.7%. The source material was peripheral blood, sampled on day 0 of AZD1222 vaccination. Receptors were obtained from an adult in good health. Both conserved end residues are part of each CDR3. A D gene is named only where the DNA matches it firmly.

D: TRBD1
J: TRBJ1-5
V: TRBV5-6
DNA: TGTGCCAGCAGCTTAAAGGACAGGGGGGATCGGAGCAATCAGCCCCAGCATTTT
CDR3: CASSLKDRGDRSNQPQHF

D: TRBD1
J: TRBJ1-1
V: TRBV28
DNA: TGTGCCAGCAGTTCCGGGACAGCCCTGAACACTGAAGCTTTCTTT
CDR3: CASSSGTALNTEAFF

D: -
J: TRBJ1-2
V: TRBV14
DNA: TGTGCCAGCAGCCAGGGGATCGAGTATGGCTACACCTTC
CDR3: CASSQGIEYGYTF

D: TRBD1
J: TRBJ2-3
V: TRBV11-1
DNA: TGTGCCAGCAGCTTATGGACAGGGTATACAGATACGCAGTATTTT
CDR3: CASSLWTGYTDTQYF

D: -
J: TRBJ1-5
V: TRBV30
DNA: TGTGCCTGGAGCGACCGGGCCGATCAGCCCCAGCATTTT
CDR3: CAWSDRADQPQHF

D: TRBD2
J: TRBJ2-1
V: TRBV5-1
DNA: TGCGCCAGCAGCTTGGTGGCGGGAGTGCTTGGGAATGAGCAGTTCTTC
CDR3: CASSLVAGVLGNEQFF

D: -
J: TRBJ1-1
V: TRBV13
DNA: TGTGCCAGCAGCTCATCAGGGAGCACTGAAGCTTTCTTT
CDR3: CASSSSGSTEAFF

D: TRBD2
J: TRBJ2-7
V: TRBV27
DNA: TGTGCCAGCAGCTTGGCTTACGGCGGGAGAACGTCCTACGAGCAGTACTTC
CDR3: CASSLAYGGRTSYEQYF

D: -
J: TRBJ1-1
V: TRBV12-3/TRBV12-4
DNA: TGTGCCAGCAGTAAAAACACTGAAGCTTTCTTT
CDR3: CASSKNTEAFF

D: -
J: TRBJ2-3
V: TRBV27
DNA: TGTGCCAGCAGTCCCCCGGAACAGGGTACAGATACGCAGTATTTT
CDR3: CASSPPEQGTDTQYF